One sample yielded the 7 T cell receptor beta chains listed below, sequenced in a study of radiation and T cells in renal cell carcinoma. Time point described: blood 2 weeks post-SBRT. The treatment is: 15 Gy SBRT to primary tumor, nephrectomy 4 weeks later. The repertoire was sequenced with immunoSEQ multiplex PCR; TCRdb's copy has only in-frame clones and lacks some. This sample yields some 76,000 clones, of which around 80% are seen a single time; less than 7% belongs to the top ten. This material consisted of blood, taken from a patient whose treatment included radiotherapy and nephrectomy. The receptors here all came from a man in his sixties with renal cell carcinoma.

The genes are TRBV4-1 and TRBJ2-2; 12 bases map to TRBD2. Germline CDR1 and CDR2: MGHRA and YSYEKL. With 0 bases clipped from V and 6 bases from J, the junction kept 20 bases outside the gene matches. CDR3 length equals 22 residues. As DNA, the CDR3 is TGCGCCAGCAGCCAAGATCCAAGTAGGCTAGCGGGAGGGCCGGATTTCCCCGGGGAGCTGTTTTTT. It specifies CASSQDPSRLAGGPDFPGELFF.

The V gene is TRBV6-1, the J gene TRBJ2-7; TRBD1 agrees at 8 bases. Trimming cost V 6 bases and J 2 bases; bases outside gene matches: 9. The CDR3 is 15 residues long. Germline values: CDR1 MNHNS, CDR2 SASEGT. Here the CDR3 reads CASRSGGRGAYEQYF. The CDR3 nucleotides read TGTGCCAGCAGGTCAGGGGGCCGGGGAGCCTACGAGCAGTACTTC.

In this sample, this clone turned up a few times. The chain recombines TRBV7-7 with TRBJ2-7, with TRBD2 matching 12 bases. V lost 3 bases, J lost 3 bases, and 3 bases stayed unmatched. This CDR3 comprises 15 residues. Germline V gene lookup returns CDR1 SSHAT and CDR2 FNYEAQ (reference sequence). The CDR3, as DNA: TGTGCCAGCAGCTTGGCTAGCGGGAGGGACTACGAGCAGTACTTC. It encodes CASSLASGRDYEQYF. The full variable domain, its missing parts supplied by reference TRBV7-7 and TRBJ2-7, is GAGVSQSPRYKVTKRGQDVTLRCDPISSHATLYWYQQALGQGPEFLTYFNYEAQPDKSGLPSDRFSAERPEGSISTLTIQRTEQRDSAMYRCASSLASGRDYEQYFGPGTRLTVT.

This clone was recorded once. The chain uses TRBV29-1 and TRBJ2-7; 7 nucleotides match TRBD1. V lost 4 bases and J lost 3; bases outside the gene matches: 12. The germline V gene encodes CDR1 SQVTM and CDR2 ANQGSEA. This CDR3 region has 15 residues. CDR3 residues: CSVVSRQGLDYEQYF. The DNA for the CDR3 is TGCAGCGTTGTCTCTCGACAGGGCCTTGACTACGAGCAGTACTTC.

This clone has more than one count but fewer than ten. CDR3 sequence (DNA): TGTGCCAGCAGCCCCGGAACAGGGGGCGACGAGACCCAGTACTTC. Translating gives CASSPGTGGDETQYF. V gene TRBV7-8 combines with J gene TRBJ2-5; 9 nucleotides align to TRBD1. The germline gives CDR1 SGHVS, CDR2 FQNEAQ. The V segment lost 5 bases and the J segment 5 bases; nucleotides outside the gene matches: 9. There are 15 residues in the CDR3.

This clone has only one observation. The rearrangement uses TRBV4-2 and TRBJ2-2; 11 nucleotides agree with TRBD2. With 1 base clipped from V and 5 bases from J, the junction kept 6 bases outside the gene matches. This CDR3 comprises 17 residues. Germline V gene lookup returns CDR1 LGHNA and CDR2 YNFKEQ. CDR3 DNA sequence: TGTGCCAGCAGCCAAGTACTAGCGGGAGTTTATACCGGGGAGCTGTTTTTT. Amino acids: CASSQVLAGVYTGELFF.

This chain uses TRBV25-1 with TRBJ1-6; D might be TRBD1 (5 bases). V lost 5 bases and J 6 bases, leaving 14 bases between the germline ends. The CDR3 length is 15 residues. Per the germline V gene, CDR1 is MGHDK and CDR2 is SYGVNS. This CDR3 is CASSPRAGGNSPLHF. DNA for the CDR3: TGTGCCAGCAGTCCCAGGGCAGGAGGTAATTCACCCCTCCACTTT.